Sequencing of this TCR beta chain was carried out in a study of blood T cells in healthy people across ages. Together with a sample-barcoded 5' primer, a J-beta primer mix was included in a second PCR lasting roughly 6 to 12 cycles. TCRdb reprocessed the 5' RACE reads via MiXCR and lists one record per CDR3 protein. The sample holds 700,000 to 900,000 distinct CDR3 sequences; roughly 26% are singletons and the top ten take around 3%. The CDR3 loop spans 14 amino acids. The germline CDR1 and CDR2 sequences are SQVTM and ANQGSEA. Trimming took 6 bases from V and 3 from J; bases not matched to a gene: 7. This clonotype was counted a few times. This same sample was also taken into another study, of T cells of mothers and their children.

The TCR comes from a boy aged 10-17 years in good health. Sequenced input: blood. The rearrangement joins TRBV29-1 to TRBJ2-7; TRBD1 aligns across 11 bases. DNA for the CDR3: TGCAGCGTACAGACCGGGACAGGGGGCTACGAGCAGTACTTC. Translating it yields CSVQTGTGGYEQYF.